Described below is a single TCR beta chain sequence and its context. Its antigen remains unidentified. The donors were part of the validation cohort of roughly 110 subjects. That cohort was separate from the first cohort, which comprised several hundred subjects. Clones were sequenced by immunoSEQ multiplex PCR, and TCRdb holds only the in-frame ones, with some missing. The data contain 100,000 to 150,000 clones, 85% to 90% of them seen just once; the ten biggest clones take up less than 2%. This record belongs to a study of cytomegalovirus exposure and HLA in healthy donors. Study-wide points: Subsequent analysis revealed that first-cohort TCR clusters tended to co-occur in the approximately 120 validation repertoires. There were a few CMV-associated chains whose specificity for CMV antigens was confirmed in vitro.

V was trimmed by 5 bases and J by 3 bases, leaving 8 bases between them. Germline assignment: CDR1 SGHTA and CDR2 FQGNSA. This CDR3 contains 14 residues. V is TRBV7-2 and J is TRBJ1-6, with D perhaps TRBD1 (5 bases). The sequence was obtained from a woman aged 18-30 years in good health and CMV-seronegative. The sample taken for sequencing was PBMCs. The CDR3 sequence is CASSLDSYNSPLHF. The CDR3 bases are TGTGCCAGCAGCCTTGACAGCTATAATTCACCCCTCCACTTT.